The 14 T cell receptor beta chains presented below share a single source sample, sequenced in a study of naive and memory T cell subsets. General study points: Especially in CD8 cells, naive repertoires contained a few larger clonotypes, possibly CD45RA-re-expressing memory cells.

For these receptors, no antigen is known. Both TRBC1 and TRBC2 were covered by a beta constant-region primer of two equimolar oligonucleotides. Four rounds of PCR amplified the ligated cDNA using nested alpha and beta constant-region primers plus SP2. TCRdb used MiXCR to reprocess the UMI-ligation and nested PCR reads, holding one entry per CDR3 protein. The data show 85,000 to 130,000 distinct CDR3 sequences, approximately 14% seen once. Sequences were obtained from naive CD8+ T cells from blood. All receptors derive from a human donor in good health.

J is TRBJ2-7 and V is TRBV9; possible D gene TRBD2, 5 bases. Germline V gene sequence: CDR1 SGDLS, CDR2 YYNGEE. This CDR3 is 14 amino acids long. Trimming removed 2 bases at V and 2 bases at J, with 11 bases between. The chain's CDR3 is CASSVGTGTYEQYF. The CDR3 bases are TGTGCCAGCAGCGTTGGTACGGGAACCTACGAGCAGTACTTC.

The J gene is TRBJ2-7, the V gene TRBV12-3 or TRBV12-4, with 7 bases that match TRBD1. With V trimmed by 4 bases and J by 3 bases, 3 bases remained unmatched. This CDR3 contains 13 residues. CDR3 region: CASSSGQFYEQYF. In DNA form, the CDR3 reads TGTGCCAGCAGTTCGGGACAGTTCTACGAGCAGTACTTC.

This clonotype was observed many times. CDR3 coding DNA: TGCGCCAGCAGCCAAGAAAAGGGGAGCTCCTACGAGCAGTACTTC. Protein product: CASSQEKGSSYEQYF. The chain links TRBV4-3 to TRBJ2-7; D may correspond to TRBD1 or TRBD2 (5 bases each). The CDR3 loop spans 15 amino acids. Germline values: CDR1 LGHNA, CDR2 YSLEER. The V end was cut by 0 bases, the J end by 0 bases, with 9 bases between.

The CDR3 bases are TGTGCCAGCAGCACAATCCTTTCTCGGCGTGTACATGCATGGGACACAGATACGCAGTATTTT. Translating gives CASSTILSRRVHAWDTDTQYF. The J gene is TRBJ2-3, the V gene TRBV11-2; D gene ambiguous. The CDR3 contains 21 residues. Deletions cut 5 bases from V and 2 bases from J, with 32 bases between. From germline, CDR1 is SGHAT and CDR2 FQNNGV.

This clonotype was observed at least ten times. V and J are TRBV6-4 and TRBJ1-5; D remains ambiguous. Trimming pared 5 bases from V and 1 base from J, leaving 6 bases between. The length of the CDR3 is 13 residues. The germline CDR1 and CDR2 sequences are MRHNA and SNTAGT. The CDR3 DNA follows: TGTGCCAGCAGTCCCGACAGCAATCAGCCCCAGCATTTT. It is translated as CASSPDSNQPQHF.

This sequence joins TRBV20-1 and TRBJ2-1, with 9 bases identical to TRBD2. This CDR3 has 15 residues. Germline values: CDR1 DFQATT, CDR2 SNEGSKA (reference sequence). The V and J ends lost 1 base and 2 bases, in that order; junction bases with no gene match: 3. The CDR3 is CSARGLAETYNEQFF. CDR3 bases: TGCAGTGCTAGAGGACTAGCGGAAACCTACAATGAGCAGTTCTTC.

The chain recombines TRBV28 with TRBJ2-1; TRBD2 agrees at 10 bases. The germline CDR1 and CDR2 sequences are MDHEN and SYDVKM. Unmatched junction bases numbered 9, after V lost 2 bases and J lost 14 bases. This CDR3 spans 14 amino acids. The CDR3 protein is CASSLVPSGSMEFF. Here the CDR3 DNA reads TGTGCCAGCAGTTTAGTGCCTAGCGGGAGCATGGAGTTCTTC.

The chain uses TRBV28 and TRBJ1-6, with D possibly matching TRBD1 (5 bases). CDR1 and CDR2 from the germline V gene are MDHEN and SYDVKM. Trimming cost V 6 bases and J 1 base, with 13 bases left between them. The CDR3 spans 16 residues. CDR3 sequence (DNA): TGTGCCAGCAGGCCTCAGGGCGGATCCTATAATTCACCCCTCCACTTT. Its translation: CASRPQGGSYNSPLHF.

The chain has TRBV4-3 and TRBJ2-3, with 8 bases that match TRBD2. Germline V gene lookup returns CDR1 LGHNA and CDR2 YSLEER. The junction had 7 bases not matched to a gene; V was cut back by 1 base and J by 7 bases. CDR3 length: 15 amino acids. The CDR3 loop is CASSQAGGPGNTQYF. The CDR3 DNA follows: TGCGCCAGCAGCCAAGCGGGGGGGCCGGGAAATACGCAGTATTTT.

In this sample, this clonotype turned up a few times. V is TRBV5-1 and J is TRBJ2-3; 10 positions agree with TRBD2. Germline trimming cut 1 base from V and 4 bases from J; bases unmatched to any gene: 9. The CDR3 consists of 17 residues. The germline V gene encodes CDR1 SGHRS and CDR2 YFSETQ. The CDR3, as DNA: TGCGCCAGCAGCTTGATAAATAGCGGGGGGTTCGCAGATACGCAGTATTTT. This encodes CASSLINSGGFADTQYF.

This clonotype was seen many times. V is TRBV27 and J is TRBJ2-1; 7 bases map to TRBD1. The germline CDR1 and CDR2 sequences are MNHEY and SMNVEV (reference sequence). Trimming took 5 bases from V and 0 from J; bases not matched to a gene: 4. The length of the CDR3 is 15 residues. The CDR3 sequence is CASSRGGPSYNEQFF. CDR3 coding DNA: TGTGCCAGCAGTAGAGGGGGCCCCTCCTACAATGAGCAGTTCTTC.

The chain is built from TRBV10-3 and TRBJ2-5; D call uncertain. CDR1 ENHRY and CDR2 SYGVKD come from the germline V gene. The V end was cut by 4 bases, the J end by 4 bases, with 16 bases between. The CDR3 extends over 15 amino acids. CDR3 sequence: CAISGNGPNPETQYF. CDR3 sequence (DNA): TGTGCCATCAGTGGAAATGGCCCCAACCCAGAGACCCAGTACTTC.

This clonotype was recorded a few times. V and J are TRBV7-9 and TRBJ2-2; D is unclear. In germline, CDR1 is SEHNR, CDR2 FQNEAQ (reference sequence). Trimming cost V 4 bases and J 5 bases, with 5 bases left between them. The CDR3 covers 12 residues. Here the CDR3 reads CASSSMTGELFF. The CDR3 nucleotides read TGTGCCAGCAGCTCAATGACCGGGGAGCTGTTTTTT. Full variable domain (outside the CDR3, taken from reference TRBV7-9 and TRBJ2-2): DTGVSQNPRHKITKRGQNVTFRCDPISEHNRLYWYRQTLGQGPEFLTYFQNEAQLEKSRLLSDRFSAERPKGSFSTLEIQRTEQGDSAMYLCASSSMTGELFFGEGSRLTVL.

This clonotype was detected ten times or more. The chain is built from TRBV29-1 and TRBJ1-1; D perhaps matches TRBD1 (5 bases). The CDR3 runs to 13 residues. Germline assignment: CDR1 SQVTM and CDR2 ANQGSEA. V gave up 3 bases and J gave up 4 bases, with 12 bases separating them. The CDR3 DNA follows: TGCAGCGTTGAGGGGGGAAGAGGCACTGAAGCTTTCTTT. Translated: CSVEGGRGTEAFF.